Presented here are 28 T cell receptor beta chains from one specimen sequenced in a study of blood T cell repertoires in COVID-19. Clones were sequenced by immunoSEQ multiplex PCR, and TCRdb holds only the in-frame ones, with some missing. In the table there are roughly 250,000 clones, around 86% of which are singletons. The sequenced material came from PBMCs or T cells enriched from blood (not recorded which). The source of these receptors is a woman between 50 and 59 years old who had recovered from COVID-19.

The genes are TRBV27 and TRBJ2-3, with 10 bases that match TRBD1. Germline V CDR1 and CDR2: MNHEY, SMNVEV (reference sequence). V lost 4 bases to trimming and J lost 8 bases; unmatched junction nucleotides: 6. There are 14 residues in the CDR3. The DNA of the CDR3 is TGTGCCAGCAGTTCCCGGGACAGGGGTGGTACGCAGTATTTT. It translates to CASSSRDRGGTQYF.

DNA for the CDR3: TGCGCCAGCGCCCTTGAGCACAGAAATAATTCACCCCTCCACTTT. This sequence encodes CASALEHRNNSPLHF. V usage is TRBV5-1 and J usage is TRBJ1-6; D remains unclear. The CDR3 runs 15 residues. V dropped 7 bases and J dropped 5 bases, with 16 bases sitting between them. Germline V gives CDR1 SGHRS, CDR2 YFSETQ.

The chain employs TRBV13 and TRBJ2-5; a weak D match, TRBD2 (5 bases). V was trimmed by 6 bases and J by 1 base, leaving 18 bases between them. CDR1 PRHDT and CDR2 FYEKMQ come from the germline V gene (reference sequence). The CDR3 sequence is 16 residues long. In DNA form, the CDR3 reads TGTGCCAGCAGTCCCCTCTTTCGGGATCTCCAAGAGACCCAGTACTTC. It yields the protein CASSPLFRDLQETQYF.

This chain connects TRBV18 to TRBJ1-5; TRBD1 aligns across 7 bases. The CDR3 covers 15 residues. V lost 3 bases, J lost 6 bases, and 8 bases stayed unmatched. In germline, CDR1 is KGHSH, CDR2 LQKENI. CDR3 sequence (DNA): TGTGCCAGCTCACCGACGACAGGGAACCCTCAGCCCCAGCATTTT. Translating it yields CASSPTTGNPQPQHF.

The rearrangement links TRBV5-4 to TRBJ2-6; possibly TRBD1 for D (5 bases). Germline CDR1 SGHNT, CDR2 YYREEE (reference sequence). Trimming cost V 4 bases and J 0 bases, with 14 bases left between them. The CDR3 spans 17 residues. CDR3 DNA: TGTGCCAGCAGCCTACAGGTTCTCAGCTCTGGGGCCAACGTCCTGACTTTC. It codes for CASSLQVLSSGANVLTF. The full variable domain, completed using reference TRBV5-4 and TRBJ2-6, is ETGVTQSPTHLIKTRGQQVTLRCSSQSGHNTVSWYQQALGQGPQFIFQYYREEENGRGNFPPRFSGLQFPNYSSELNVNALELDDSALYLCASSLQVLSSGANVLTFGAGSRLTVL.

This clone was found once. The rearrangement uses TRBV6-5 and TRBJ1-2, with D perhaps matching TRBD1 (5 bases). The germline V gene encodes CDR1 MNHEY and CDR2 SVGAGI. This CDR3 spans 13 amino acids. The V gene lost 6 bases and the J gene lost 9 bases, with 17 bases spanning the gap. The CDR3 loop is CASRVEGSLSYTF. The CDR3 DNA reads as TGTGCCAGCAGGGTGGAGGGGTCTTTGAGCTACACCTTC.

The chain is built from TRBV6-5 and TRBJ1-6; TRBD1 might be the D (6 bases). CDR1 MNHEY and CDR2 SVGAGI come from the germline V gene. This CDR3 region has 13 residues. Trimming shortened V by 6 bases and J by 6 bases, and 9 bases separated the two germline ends. The CDR3 reads CASSGQPNSPLHF. Here the CDR3 DNA reads TGTGCCAGCAGCGGACAGCCTAATTCACCCCTCCACTTT.

V usage is TRBV14 and J usage is TRBJ2-5; TRBD1 matches 7 bases. V shed 3 bases and J 7 bases; nucleotides not matched to a gene: 11. Germline V gene data show CDR1 as SGHDN and CDR2 as FVKESK. The CDR3 is made up of 15 amino acids. The DNA of the CDR3 is TGTGCCAGCAGCCAGATCGGCAGGGGGTCGGGGACCCAGTACTTC. Translation: CASSQIGRGSGTQYF.

This rearrangement joins TRBV19 to TRBJ2-6; D remains ambiguous. Germline V lookup: CDR1 LNHDA, CDR2 SQIVND (reference sequence). This CDR3 is 15 amino acids long. V was cut by 6 bases and J by 4 bases, with 13 bases left in between. The CDR3 DNA sequence: TGTGCCAGTAGCAGTTCTTTGAACGGGGCCAACGTCCTGACTTTC. Protein sequence: CASSSSLNGANVLTF.

This chain links TRBV9 with TRBJ1-4; D is unresolved. Germline V gives CDR1 SGDLS, CDR2 YYNGEE. The CDR3 has 14 amino acids. V was shortened by 4 bases and J by 6 bases, with 13 bases between the two germline ends. The CDR3 nucleotides read TGTGCCAGCAGCCACACAGCGGTGGATGAAAAACTGTTTTTT. It encodes CASSHTAVDEKLFF. Looking up the rest from reference TRBV9 and TRBJ1-4 gives the full variable domain: DSGVTQTPKHLITATGQRVTLRCSPRSGDLSVYWYQQSLDQGLQFLIQYYNGEERAKGNILERFSAQQFPDLHSELNLSSLELGDSALYFCASSHTAVDEKLFFGSGTQLSVL.

This clone has just a few counts. The genes are TRBV19 and TRBJ2-4; weak D call: TRBD1 (6 bases). Germline-derived CDR1 and CDR2 are LNHDA and SQIVND (reference sequence). Trimming cost V 6 bases and J 6 bases, with 12 bases left between them. The CDR3 has 13 amino acids. The CDR3: CASSQGQPNIQYF. Here the CDR3 DNA reads TGTGCCAGTAGCCAAGGACAGCCAAACATTCAGTACTTC.

The chain carries TRBV18 and TRBJ2-1; TRBD1 aligns across 9 bases. J was trimmed by 5 bases and V by 5 bases; bases with no gene match: 10. This CDR3 region has 16 residues. The germline gives CDR1 KGHSH, CDR2 LQKENI. The CDR3 region has the DNA TGTGCCAGCTCATCAGCGCCGGGACAGGGAAACAATGAGCAGTTCTTC. Its protein product is CASSSAPGQGNNEQFF.

The CDR3 bases are TGTGCCAGTAGTAGAGACAGGTTTGCGAAGTATGGCTACACCTTC. It encodes CASSRDRFAKYGYTF. This chain uses TRBV19 with TRBJ1-2; tentative D call: TRBD1 (6 bases). The CDR3 runs 15 residues. The germline V gene has CDR1 LNHDA and CDR2 SQIVND (reference sequence). V was cut by 4 bases and J by 5 bases, with 17 bases left in between. Based on the CDR3 plus reference TRBV19 and TRBJ1-2, the full variable domain is DGGITQSPKYLFRKEGQNVTLSCEQNLNHDAMYWYRQDPGQGLRLIYYSQIVNDFQKGDIAEGYSVSREKKESFPLTVTSAQKNPTAFYLCASSRDRFAKYGYTFGSGTRLTVV.

The V gene is TRBV5-4, the J gene TRBJ2-7; D is perhaps TRBD1 (6 bases). CDR3 length: 14 residues. In germline, CDR1 is SGHNT, CDR2 YYREEE (reference sequence). V was trimmed by 4 bases and J by 3 bases, leaving 14 bases between them. The CDR3 nucleotides are TGTGCCAGCAGCCCACCCGGACAGCACTACGAGCAGTACTTC. The encoded protein is CASSPPGQHYEQYF.

The genes are TRBV5-1 and TRBJ2-2, with 12 bases fitting TRBD2. V lost 3 bases and J lost 6; bases outside the gene matches: 3. The CDR3 consists of 15 residues. From germline, CDR1 is SGHRS and CDR2 YFSETQ. CDR3 coding DNA: TGCGCCAGCAGCTCGACTAGCGGGAGATCCGGGGAGCTGTTTTTT. Protein product: CASSSTSGRSGELFF.

The genes are TRBV29-1 and TRBJ1-3; TRBD1 matches 9 bases. Losses at the gene ends were 7 bases for V and 2 bases for J; bases not matched to a gene: 12. There are 16 residues in the CDR3. The germline CDR1 and CDR2 sequences are SQVTM and ANQGSEA. The CDR3: CSATYTGQGTGNTIYF. The DNA of the CDR3 is TGCAGCGCGACGTACACGGGACAGGGAACTGGAAACACCATATATTTT.

The V call is TRBV28, the J call TRBJ2-1; D call uncertain. V dropped 2 bases and J dropped 4 bases, with 12 bases sitting between them. The CDR3 loop spans 15 amino acids. Germline CDR1 and CDR2: MDHEN and SYDVKM. The CDR3 sequence: CASSLIEPEYNEQFF. The CDR3 DNA reads as TGTGCCAGCAGTTTAATAGAACCCGAGTACAATGAGCAGTTCTTC.

This clone was detected only once. This sequence joins TRBV7-2 and TRBJ2-1, with 9 bases fitting TRBD1. V lost 1 base and J lost 5; bases outside the gene matches: 6. Germline V CDR1 and CDR2: SGHTA, FQGNSA. This CDR3 has 16 residues. This CDR3 is CASSLETGGRNNEQFF. The CDR3 DNA is TGTGCCAGCAGCTTAGAAACAGGGGGCCGGAACAATGAGCAGTTCTTC.

The gene calls are TRBV15 and TRBJ2-1; 7 nucleotides match TRBD2. The V gene's germline CDR1 is LNHNV and CDR2 YYDKDF (reference sequence). V was clipped by 8 bases and J by 4 bases; unmatched bases: 11. The CDR3 extends over 15 amino acids. The CDR3 sequence is CATGDWGGTYNEQFF. In DNA, the CDR3 is TGTGCCACCGGGGACTGGGGAGGGACGTACAATGAGCAGTTCTTC.

This chain uses TRBV9 with TRBJ2-2; D is uncertain. From germline, CDR1 is SGDLS and CDR2 YYNGEE. The CDR3 totals 13 residues. V was cut by 0 bases and J by 7 bases, with 7 bases left in between. The CDR3 DNA reads TGTGCCAGCAGCGTAGGCCCTATCGGGGAGCTGTTTTTT. It is translated as CASSVGPIGELFF.

The chain couples TRBV5-4 to TRBJ2-2; 11 bases fit TRBD2. V trimming: 0 bases; J trimming: 5 bases; junction bases outside the gene matches: 6. Germline lookup yields CDR1 SGHNT and CDR2 YYREEE (reference sequence). The CDR3 is 17 residues long. CDR3 protein: CASSLATSGRGTGELFF. The CDR3 DNA sequence: TGTGCCAGCAGCTTGGCAACTAGCGGGAGAGGGACCGGGGAGCTGTTTTTT.

V gene TRBV4-1 combines with J gene TRBJ1-6; TRBD1 is a possible D gene (6 bases). The V end was cut by 1 base, the J end by 7 bases, with 14 bases between. Per germline, CDR1 MGHRA and CDR2 YSYEKL. This CDR3 has 16 amino acids. As DNA, the CDR3 is TGCGCCAGCAGCCAAGGACAGGCCCACCACAATTCACCCCTCCACTTT. Its protein is CASSQGQAHHNSPLHF.

The chain uses TRBV28 and TRBJ1-1; the D gene is possibly TRBD1 (6 bases). CDR1 is MDHEN, CDR2 SYDVKM, per germline. V was trimmed by 4 bases and J by 11 bases, leaving 20 bases between them. This CDR3 has 14 residues. CDR3 coding DNA: TGTGCCAGCAGTTGGGGCGACGGGGCGGGGGGCGCTTTCTTT. Translation gives CASSWGDGAGGAFF.

This rearrangement joins TRBV6-2 or TRBV6-3 to TRBJ1-2, with unresolved D. V lost 5 bases to trimming and J lost 8 bases, with 9 bases between them. Germline CDR1 and CDR2: MNHEY and SVGEGT. The CDR3 sequence is 11 residues long. CDR3 amino acids: CASSILEGYTF. CDR3 sequence (DNA): TGTGCCAGCAGTATTTTAGAAGGCTACACCTTC.

V is TRBV7-3 and J is TRBJ2-1; D gene unclear. CDR3 length: 11 amino acids. CDR1 is SGHTA and CDR2 is FQGTGA in the germline V gene. Trimming took off 5 bases at V and 7 bases at J, with 6 bases between the two ends. CDR3 DNA sequence: TGTGCCAGCAGCGTCAATAATGAGCAGTTCTTC. It is translated as CASSVNNEQFF.

This chain joins TRBV4-2 and TRBJ2-2; 7 positions match TRBD2. CDR3 length: 16 amino acids. The V gene end was trimmed by 3 bases and the J gene end by 0 bases; junction bases not matched to a gene: 4. Germline CDR1 LGHNA, CDR2 YNFKEQ. The CDR3 nucleotides are TGTGCCAGCAGCCAGCGACTAGCAGCGAACACCGGGGAGCTGTTTTTT. Translation gives CASSQRLAANTGELFF.

In its sample, this clone was seen once. This rearrangement joins TRBV19 to TRBJ2-7, with D possibly matching TRBD2 (6 bases). Germline CDR1 LNHDA, CDR2 SQIVND (reference sequence). This CDR3 has 15 amino acids. Trimming stripped 3 bases from V and 0 bases from J, with 12 bases between. This CDR3 reads CASSIAGRSSYEQYF. CDR3 in DNA: TGTGCCAGTAGTATCGCGGGGAGGAGCTCCTACGAGCAGTACTTC.

This clone showed up just a few times. This chain uses TRBV2 with TRBJ1-5; 7 positions agree with TRBD1. From germline, CDR1 is SNHLY and CDR2 FYNNEI. The V gene end was trimmed by 1 base and the J gene end by 5 bases; junction bases not matched to a gene: 2. The CDR3 is 14 residues long. CDR3 amino acids: CASSEGQGDQPQHF. CDR3 coding DNA: TGTGCCAGCAGTGAAGGACAGGGTGATCAGCCCCAGCATTTT.